Following are 23 T cell receptor beta chains from one sample sequenced in a study of shared clonotypes between healthy human individuals. The table came from immunoSEQ multiplex PCR; TCRdb's copy has only in-frame clones and leaves some out. The sample lists about 470,000 clones, around 79% occurring once. Input material: PBMCs. These receptors came from a woman between 35 and 50 years old in good health. Some clones in this sample may be carry-over from other donors' samples.

This clone has more than one count but fewer than ten. This chain joins TRBV29-1 and TRBJ2-2; the D gene is possibly TRBD2 (5 bases). Trimming shortened V by 0 bases and J by 6 bases, and 8 bases separated the two germline ends. CDR3 length: 13 residues. CDR1 SQVTM and CDR2 ANQGSEA come from the germline V gene. DNA of the CDR3: TGCAGCGTTGAAGATACCGGGGCCGGGGAGCTGTTTTTT. Protein: CSVEDTGAGELFF.

This clone has a single count. This rearrangement joins TRBV15 to TRBJ2-7; D may be TRBD2 (6 bases). The CDR3 contains 14 residues. V lost 1 base to trimming and J lost 5 bases, with 12 bases between them. Looked up from germline, CDR1 is LNHNV and CDR2 is YYDKDF (reference sequence). The CDR3 is CATSRGVGGDEQYF. For the CDR3, the DNA is TGTGCCACCAGCAGAGGAGTCGGGGGAGACGAGCAGTACTTC.

CDR3: CASSQRDRGVGEQYF. The DNA of the CDR3 is TGCGCCAGCAGCCAGAGGGACAGGGGTGTTGGCGAGCAGTACTTC. The V call is TRBV4-3, the J call TRBJ2-7, with 10 bases lining up with TRBD1. From germline, CDR1 is LGHNA and CDR2 YSLEER. The CDR3 is made up of 15 amino acids. V shed 3 bases, J shed 6 bases, and the junction held 8 bases outside the gene matches.

This clone was seen ten or more times. V usage is TRBV30 and J usage is TRBJ1-6; D possibly corresponds to TRBD1 (5 bases). There are 14 residues in the CDR3. Deletions cut 0 bases from V and 8 bases from J, with 11 bases between. CDR1 and CDR2 (germline): GTSNPN, SVGIG (reference sequence). The CDR3 spells CAWSVHGGDSPLHF. The CDR3 coding sequence is TGTGCCTGGAGTGTACATGGGGGGGATTCACCCCTCCACTTT.

This clone was seen a few times. This same CDR3 is encoded by further DNA sequences in the sample. V and J are TRBV28 and TRBJ1-5, with a weak D call TRBD1 (5 bases). From germline, CDR1 is MDHEN and CDR2 SYDVKM. V was trimmed by 3 bases and J by 7 bases, leaving 13 bases between them. The CDR3 spans 14 residues. CDR3 residues: CASSFGGVGQPQHF. The CDR3 DNA reads as TGTGCCAGCAGTTTCGGGGGGGTAGGGCAGCCCCAGCATTTT.

This chain uses TRBV10-3 with TRBJ2-7; 7 bases match TRBD1. CDR3 length: 15 residues. Germline CDR1 reads ENHRY; CDR2 reads SYGVKD. After removal of 3 bases from V and 4 bases from J, the junction contained 9 bases not matched to a gene. The CDR3 DNA reads as TGTGCCATCAGTGACCCCCCCGGGACAGAATACGAGCAGTACTTC. Translated: CAISDPPGTEYEQYF.

V and J are TRBV13 and TRBJ2-5, with TRBD2 as a possible D gene (6 bases). Trimming stripped 5 bases from V and 1 base from J, with 17 bases between. Germline V CDR1 and CDR2: PRHDT, FYEKMQ (reference sequence). The CDR3 has 16 amino acids. For the CDR3, the DNA is TGTGCCAGCAGCCCGGCCGGGAGTTTCTTCCAAGAGACCCAGTACTTC. Its protein product is CASSPAGSFFQETQYF.

On this clone itself: The same CDR3 is also encoded by other DNA sequences in this sample. The CDR3 bases are TGTGCCAGCAGTGACGGCGGGGGCACAGATACGCAGTATTTT. Its protein product is CASSDGGGTDTQYF. The rearrangement joins TRBV6-4 to TRBJ2-3, with D perhaps TRBD2 (6 bases). V lost 2 bases and J 1 base, leaving 7 bases between the germline ends. There are 14 residues in the CDR3. Per the germline V gene, CDR1 is MRHNA and CDR2 is SNTAGT.

The genes are TRBV4-2 and TRBJ2-7, with 7 nucleotides matching TRBD1. The CDR3 spans 13 residues. The V segment lost 4 bases and the J segment 4 bases; nucleotides outside the gene matches: 4. Germline V gene sequence: CDR1 LGHNA, CDR2 YNFKEQ. The CDR3 DNA is TGTGCCAGCAGCCCTATGACAGGGTACGAGCAGTACTTC. The encoded protein is CASSPMTGYEQYF.

The chain is built from TRBV1 and TRBJ2-1; the D segment call TRBD2 is taken from the table without a DNA check. TRBV1 is designated a pseudogene. The CDR3 is 9 residues long. This CDR3 reads CTSRDEQFF. In nucleotides, the CDR3 is TGCACCAGCCGGGATGAGCAGTTCTTC.

This clone was detected once. The chain has TRBV5-4 and TRBJ2-3; unclear D gene. Germline V lookup: CDR1 SGHNT, CDR2 YYREEE (reference sequence). The CDR3 covers 13 residues. The V gene lost 3 bases and the J gene lost 5 bases, with 10 bases spanning the gap. The CDR3 DNA sequence: TGTGCCAGCAGCTCGCCCGTACGAGATACGCAGTATTTT. This gives the protein CASSSPVRDTQYF.

V and J are TRBV19 and TRBJ2-7; possible D gene TRBD2, 5 bases. This CDR3 spans 14 amino acids. CDR1 is LNHDA, CDR2 SQIVND, per germline (reference sequence). V lost 7 bases and J 3 bases, leaving 16 bases between the germline ends. CDR3 sequence: CASKPSEVFYEQYF. The CDR3 nucleotides are TGTGCCAGTAAACCCTCGGAGGTATTCTACGAGCAGTACTTC. The full variable domain, with the rest looked up from reference TRBV19 and TRBJ2-7, is DGGITQSPKYLFRKEGQNVTLSCEQNLNHDAMYWYRQDPGQGLRLIYYSQIVNDFQKGDIAEGYSVSREKKESFPLTVTSAQKNPTAFYLCASKPSEVFYEQYFGPGTRLTVT.

The genes are TRBV6-1 and TRBJ2-3, with D perhaps TRBD1 or TRBD2 (5 bases each). This CDR3 region has 14 residues. Trimming pared 6 bases from V and 1 base from J, leaving 11 bases between. The germline V gene encodes CDR1 MNHNS and CDR2 SASEGT. The CDR3 coding sequence is TGTGCCAGCAGCATGGGGACCCGCACAGATACGCAGTATTTT. This translates into CASSMGTRTDTQYF.

The chain links TRBV4-3 to TRBJ2-1; 9 positions agree with TRBD2. Germline V gene data show CDR1 as LGHNA and CDR2 as YSLEER. With 4 bases clipped from V and 9 bases from J, the junction kept 10 bases outside the gene matches. The CDR3 has 15 amino acids. In nucleotides, the CDR3 is TGCGCCAGCAGCCTTAGAGGGCTAGCGGGGTCTGAGCAGTTCTTC. Amino acids: CASSLRGLAGSEQFF.

The V and J genes are TRBV7-2 and TRBJ1-5, with D hard to call. Germline CDR1 and CDR2: SGHTA and FQGNSA. Trimming took off 5 bases at V and 1 base at J, with 9 bases between the two ends. The CDR3 length is 14 residues. CDR3 coding DNA: TGTGCCAGCAGCCCCCATACCAGCAATCAGCCCCAGCATTTT. Protein product: CASSPHTSNQPQHF.

The CDR3 here is CASSQANTGELFF. CDR3 DNA: TGTGCCAGTAGTCAGGCGAACACCGGGGAGCTGTTTTTT. V usage is TRBV19 and J usage is TRBJ2-2; D gene unclear. Trimming left V 5 bases short and J 0 bases short, with 4 bases between. Germline CDR1 reads LNHDA; CDR2 reads SQIVND (reference sequence). This CDR3 comprises 13 residues.

This clone appeared a few times. The chain uses TRBV30 and TRBJ1-3; D ambiguous. The CDR3 totals 12 residues. Germline values: CDR1 GTSNPN, CDR2 SVGIG (reference sequence). Trimming shortened V by 5 bases and J by 0 bases, and 5 bases separated the two germline ends. CDR3 DNA: TGTGCCTGGTCGGACTCTGGAAACACCATATATTTT. Translating gives CAWSDSGNTIYF.

V and J are TRBV2 and TRBJ1-2; tentatively, D is TRBD1 (5 bases). Trimming cost V 5 bases and J 4 bases, with 14 bases left between them. There are 14 residues in the CDR3. Germline lookup yields CDR1 SNHLY and CDR2 FYNNEI. CDR3 bases: TGTGCCAGCAGTTTGGAGGAGGGGACCTATGGCTACACCTTC. This sequence encodes CASSLEEGTYGYTF.

V gene TRBV6-5 combines with J gene TRBJ2-7; TRBD2 is a possible D gene (5 bases). CDR1 MNHEY and CDR2 SVGAGI come from the germline V gene. The CDR3 runs to 14 residues. Trimming left V 0 bases short and J 1 base short, with 7 bases between. The CDR3 DNA reads as TGTGCCAGCAGTTACTCGCTAGCTTCCTACGAGCAGTACTTC. The encoded protein is CASSYSLASYEQYF.

This clone was detected a few times. V gene TRBV28 combines with J gene TRBJ2-1, with unresolved D. This CDR3 contains 14 residues. The ends were cut back, 5 bases at V and 4 bases at J, with 12 bases in the middle. CDR1 is MDHEN and CDR2 is SYDVKM in the germline V gene. The CDR3 DNA reads as TGTGCCAGCAGTGAGGATGGACCATACAATGAGCAGTTCTTC. Protein sequence: CASSEDGPYNEQFF.

The chain joins TRBV28 to TRBJ2-5, with 9 nucleotides matching TRBD1. CDR3 size: 15 residues. Germline lookup yields CDR1 MDHEN and CDR2 SYDVKM. V lost 5 bases, J lost 1 base, and 5 bases stayed unmatched. CDR3 in amino acids: CASSRTGDFQETQYF. For the CDR3, the DNA is TGTGCCAGCAGTAGGACAGGGGACTTCCAAGAGACCCAGTACTTC.

The chain employs TRBV28 and TRBJ2-2; 8 bases line up with TRBD2. CDR3 length: 15 amino acids. J lost 5 bases, V lost 5 bases, and 7 bases had no gene match. Germline values: CDR1 MDHEN, CDR2 SYDVKM. CDR3 DNA sequence: TGTGCCAGCAGTACCGGGACTAGGGATACCGGGGAGCTGTTTTTT. It encodes CASSTGTRDTGELFF.

The V gene is TRBV27, the J gene TRBJ2-5, with 14 bases fitting TRBD2. CDR3 size: 18 residues. J gave up 5 bases and V 2 bases, and 10 bases lay outside the gene matches. In germline, CDR1 is MNHEY, CDR2 SMNVEV (reference sequence). In nucleotides, the CDR3 is TGTGCCAGCAGTTTAAGACGGGGACTAGCGGGAGAAGGGGAGACCCAGTACTTC. This gives the protein CASSLRRGLAGEGETQYF.